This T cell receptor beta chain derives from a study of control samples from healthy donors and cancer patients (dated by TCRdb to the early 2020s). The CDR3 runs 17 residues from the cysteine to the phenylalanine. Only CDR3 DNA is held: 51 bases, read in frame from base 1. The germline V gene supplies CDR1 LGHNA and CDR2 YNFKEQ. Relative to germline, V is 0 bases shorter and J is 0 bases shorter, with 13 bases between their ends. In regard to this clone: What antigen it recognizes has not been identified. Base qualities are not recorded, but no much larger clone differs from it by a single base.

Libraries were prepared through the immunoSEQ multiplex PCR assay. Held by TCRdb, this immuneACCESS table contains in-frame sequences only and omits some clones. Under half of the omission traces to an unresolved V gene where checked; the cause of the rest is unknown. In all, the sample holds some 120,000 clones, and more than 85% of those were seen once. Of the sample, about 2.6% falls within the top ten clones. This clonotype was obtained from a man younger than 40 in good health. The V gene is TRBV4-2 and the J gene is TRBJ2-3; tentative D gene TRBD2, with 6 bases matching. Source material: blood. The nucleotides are TGTGCCAGCAGCCAAGATCCGGGCGGGACTAGCACAGATACGCAGTATTTT. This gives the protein CASSQDPGGTSTDTQYF.